The rows below give T cell receptor beta chains drawn from one sample of a study of T cells after yellow fever vaccination. Each CDR3 protein is one row after TCRdb ran MiXCR on the 5' RACE reads. The data show some 300,000 distinct CDR3 sequences, under 9% seen once. The sequencing used CD4+ T cells sorted from PBMCs, collected 5 days after the yellow fever booster vaccination. Source of these receptors: a man younger than 35 who received the YFV17D yellow fever vaccine. Both conserved end residues are part of each CDR3. The D gene is left open where the match is weak. Rows give clone size only sometimes, using once, few, many, or a class for an expanded clone.

>TRBJ2-6|TRBV11-2|.|many
TGTGCCAGCAGCCAATCTGGGGCCAACGTCCTGACTTTC
CASSQSGANVLTF
>TRBJ2-3|TRBV25-1|.|few
TGTGCCAGCAGTGATGTAGCCGGGGCCGGAGATACGCAGTATTTT
CASSDVAGAGDTQYF
>TRBJ2-3|TRBV30|.|few
TGTGCCTGGAGGCATCAGGGACGTACGCAGTATTTT
CAWRHQGRTQYF
>TRBJ2-7|TRBV12-3/TRBV12-4|TRBD2|few
TGTGCCAGCAGTTTATTAGCGGGCGGGTACGAGCAGTACTTC
CASSLLAGGYEQYF
>TRBJ1-6|TRBV12-3/TRBV12-4|TRBD1|few
TGTGCCAGCAGGGGACAGGATTCACCCCTCCACTTT
CASRGQDSPLHF
>TRBJ1-6|TRBV15|.|many
TGTGCCACCAGCAGGAAAACAGGGACTCAATCACCCCTCCACTTT
CATSRKTGTQSPLHF
>TRBJ1-1|TRBV20-1|.|few
TGCAGTGCCCCGAAACAGACGAACACTGAAGCTTTCTTT
CSAPKQTNTEAFF
>TRBJ2-7|TRBV6-2/TRBV6-3|TRBD1|.
TGTGCCAGCAGTTACCTCGGACAGGGGACCACCTACGAGCAGTACTTC
CASSYLGQGTTYEQYF
>TRBJ2-1|TRBV27|TRBD1|once
TGTGCCAGCCTTCTTCAGGGGGCATCAGGTGAGCAGTTCTTC
CASLLQGASGEQFF
>TRBJ1-2|TRBV4-2|.|.
TGTGCCAGCAGCCAAGATCACTATGGCTACACCTTC
CASSQDHYGYTF
>TRBJ2-3|TRBV5-1|.|few
TGCGCCAGCAGCTTGGCCCCGGACACTAGGGGCACAGATACGCAGTATTTT
CASSLAPDTRGTDTQYF
>TRBJ1-4|TRBV20-1|TRBD1|.
TGCAGTGCCATCCCGACAGGGGCTAATGAAAAACTGTTTTTT
CSAIPTGANEKLFF
>TRBJ2-1|TRBV11-3|.|few
TGTGCCAGCAGCCCAGGGGGGGCTAGGAATGAGCAGTTCTTC
CASSPGGARNEQFF
>TRBJ1-3|TRBV12-3/TRBV12-4|.|.
TGTGCCAGCAGTTTCCCCTCTGGAAACACCATATATTTT
CASSFPSGNTIYF
>TRBJ1-2|TRBV5-6|.|many
TGTGCCAGCAGCCCCCAGGCCGGCTATGGCTACACCTTC
CASSPQAGYGYTF
>TRBJ2-3|TRBV20-1|TRBD2|.
TGCAGTGCTAGTCCGCTCCTAGCGGGGGGGAGTACGCAGTATTTT
CSASPLLAGGSTQYF
>TRBJ1-1|TRBV20-1|TRBD1|.
TGCAGTGCTAGAAAGGGACAGACGAACACTGAAGCTTTCTTT
CSARKGQTNTEAFF
>TRBJ2-2|TRBV20-1|TRBD2|.
TGCAGTGCTAGATTGAGCGGGGGAATCGGGGAGCTGTTTTTT
CSARLSGGIGELFF
>TRBJ1-4|TRBV7-2|TRBD1|.
TGTGCCAGCAGCTTAAGCCCCGCGGGACAGGGTGAAAAACTGTTTTTT
CASSLSPAGQGEKLFF
>TRBJ2-7|TRBV12-3/TRBV12-4|TRBD2|many
TGTGCCAGCAGTAATAGCGGGGGGGCTTCCTACGAGCAGTACTTC
CASSNSGGASYEQYF
>TRBJ1-4|TRBV7-2|TRBD1|many
TGTGCCAGCAGCAGGAGGGGGCCTAATGAAAAACTGTTTTTT
CASSRRGPNEKLFF
>TRBJ2-1|TRBV6-2/TRBV6-3|TRBD1|few
TGTGCCAGCAGTTTCCCCAACAGGGGGAATGAGCAGTTCTTC
CASSFPNRGNEQFF
>TRBJ2-5|TRBV5-1|TRBD2|.
TGCGCCAGCAGCTTTAGCGGGGTCCAAGAGACCCAGTACTTC
CASSFSGVQETQYF
>TRBJ2-2|TRBV20-1|TRBD2|few
TGCAGTGCTAGAATGCACGCGGGGGGGGGACGCACCGGGGAGCTGTTTTTT
CSARMHAGGGRTGELFF
>TRBJ1-5|TRBV25-1|.|few
TGTGCCAGCAGTGCCACTGGGGGATGGGATCAGCCCCAGCATTTT
CASSATGGWDQPQHF
>TRBJ1-2|TRBV6-6|.|.
TGTGCCAGCAGTTACGTTCGCCCGGAGATTAACTATGGCTACACCTTC
CASSYVRPEINYGYTF
>TRBJ1-2|TRBV20-1|.|few
TGCAGTGCTAGAGGCGATAACGCTAACTATGGCTACACCTTC
CSARGDNANYGYTF
>TRBJ2-6|TRBV7-8|.|many
TGTGCCAGCAGCTTAGTCCTGTCTGGGGCCAACGTCCTGACTTTC
CASSLVLSGANVLTF
>TRBJ2-7|TRBV7-2|TRBD1|.
TGTGCCAGCAGCTTTCGGACAGGCTCCTCCTACGAGCAGTACTTC
CASSFRTGSSYEQYF
>TRBJ1-6|TRBV19|.|few
TGTGCCAGTATGCCTGGACAGCTACTCTATAATTCACCCCTCCACTTT
CASMPGQLLYNSPLHF
>TRBJ2-1|TRBV4-2|.|.
TGTGCCAGCAGCCAAGAGAATTCCGCTCCCAATGAGCAGTTCTTC
CASSQENSAPNEQFF
>TRBJ1-6|TRBV28|.|few
TGTGCCAGCAGTTTCCCACCTTCACCCCTCCACTTT
CASSFPPSPLHF
>TRBJ2-7|TRBV7-6|.|many
TGTGCCAGCAGCTTACGTTCAGGGGCCGGGACCTACGAGCAGTACTTC
CASSLRSGAGTYEQYF
>TRBJ1-2|TRBV4-3|.|few
TGCGCCAGCAGCCAAATCGTCGCTTTTGGCTATGGCTACACCTTC
CASSQIVAFGYGYTF
>TRBJ2-5|TRBV25-1|.|many
TGTGCCAGCAGTGAAGCCGGCTTAGGAGAGACCCAGTACTTC
CASSEAGLGETQYF
>TRBJ2-7|TRBV4-1|.|few
TGCGCCAGCAGCCGCCCCGGGGGCTCGGGGGAGCAGTACTTC
CASSRPGGSGEQYF
>TRBJ2-3|TRBV4-3|.|many
TGCGCCAGCAGCCAAGATCGGGGGCCGGATACGCAGTATTTT
CASSQDRGPDTQYF
>TRBJ2-2|TRBV11-1|.|.
TGTGCCAGCAGCTTAGGACCCGCCAGGGCCACCGGGGAGCTGTTTTTT
CASSLGPARATGELFF
>TRBJ1-1|TRBV6-5|TRBD1|few
TGTGCCAGCAGGAGAACAGACAGGGCGACCCTTGAAGCTTTCTTT
CASRRTDRATLEAFF
>TRBJ1-6|TRBV20-1|.|few
TGCAGTGCTAGAGGCCGGGACCGGAGCTCCTATAATTCACCCCTCCACTTT
CSARGRDRSSYNSPLHF
>TRBJ1-2|TRBV20-1|.|few
TGCAGTGCTAGAGATTGGGACAACTATGGCTACACCTTC
CSARDWDNYGYTF
>TRBJ2-3|TRBV28|TRBD1|many
TGTGCCAGCAGTTTAATGAGGGGGCCTAGCACAGATACGCAGTATTTT
CASSLMRGPSTDTQYF
>TRBJ1-1|TRBV6-5|.|few
TGTGCCAGCAGTTACATAGGGGGGAGAGCTTTCTTT
CASSYIGGRAFF
>TRBJ2-3|TRBV5-1|.|few
TGCGCCAGCAGTGCGGGGGCCGGGGATACGCAGTATTTT
CASSAGAGDTQYF
>TRBJ2-5|TRBV7-8|.|.
TGTGCCAGCAGCTTTATTGAGACCCAGTACTTC
CASSFIETQYF
>TRBJ2-5|TRBV11-2|.|few
TGTGCCAGCAGCCAAAAGGGTAGGGCGCTGAGGGAGACCCAGTACTTC
CASSQKGRALRETQYF
>TRBJ1-1|TRBV12-3/TRBV12-4|TRBD1|.
TGTGCCAGCAGCCCACAGGGGTTT
CASSPQGF
>TRBJ2-3|TRBV20-1|.|.
TGCAGTGCAAACCGGGGCCCTGCCCCCAATACGCAGTATTTT
CSANRGPAPNTQYF
>TRBJ1-2|TRBV18|TRBD1|.
TGTGCCAGCTCCCTGGAGGCGACAGGGACATATGGCTACACCTTC
CASSLEATGTYGYTF
>TRBJ1-1|TRBV5-1|.|few
TGCGCCAGCAGCTTGGGTCCAGGGGCAGGGGTTGAAGCTTTCTTT
CASSLGPGAGVEAFF
>TRBJ2-1|TRBV9|.|few
TGTGCCAGCAGCGGGGCTGGGCGTTCTGGGGACAATGAGCAGTTCTTC
CASSGAGRSGDNEQFF
>TRBJ1-2|TRBV18|TRBD1|few
TGTGCCAGCTCACCACCGGGGACAGTAAATGGCTACACCTTC
CASSPPGTVNGYTF
>TRBJ1-5|TRBV7-9|.|.
TGTGCCACAGGCGGAGGAGATAGCAATCAGCCCCAGCATTTT
CATGGGDSNQPQHF
>TRBJ2-5|TRBV7-6|.|.
TGTGCCAGCAGCTTAGCGGGGGGGCATGGAGAGACCCAGTACTTC
CASSLAGGHGETQYF
>TRBJ1-6|TRBV20-1|.|.
TGCAGTGTCAGGGCCGGGTCCTATAATTCACCCCTCCACTTT
CSVRAGSYNSPLHF
>TRBJ2-1|TRBV5-1|TRBD2|few
TGCGCCAGCAGCCCACTAGCGGGGGGACCCAATGAGCAGTTCTTC
CASSPLAGGPNEQFF
>TRBJ2-3|TRBV20-1|TRBD1|many
TGCAGTGCACCGACAGGGTCAGATACGCAGTATTTT
CSAPTGSDTQYF